This TCR beta chain was captured by sequencing in a study of blood T cell repertoires in COVID-19. In this sample, this clone turned up once. In the original analysis: Amplification from reference gene primers served as the basis for estimated nucleated cell counts. Generated by immunoSEQ multiplex PCR, the TCRdb table keeps only in-frame clones and is missing some. Clonal size and the V and J genes are those of that table, whereas D and trimming came from the DNA. The sample records around 160,000 clones, roughly 74% being singletons. The germline CDR1 and CDR2 sequences are SEHNR and FQNEAQ (reference sequence). Trimming cost V 3 bases and J 4 bases, with 12 bases left between them. The CDR3 sequence is 14 residues long.

The sample taken for sequencing was peripheral blood. This clonotype was sampled from a woman aged 80 or over with acute or convalescent COVID-19. The rearrangement joins TRBV7-9 to TRBJ1-2; unclear D gene. The CDR3 sequence: CASSFRREPYGYTF. Here the CDR3 DNA reads TGTGCCAGCAGCTTTCGGAGAGAACCCTATGGCTACACCTTC.